What follows are 4 T cell receptor beta chains derived from one specimen sequenced in a study of a mutant IDH1 vaccine in newly diagnosed glioma. No cognate antigen is known for these TCRs. Time point in this sample: week 23, last vaccination. Vaccinated patients received 300 ug of mutant IDH1 20-mer peptide per dose, with topical imiquimod. Repertoires were generated with immunoSEQ multiplex PCR, while TCRdb's copy carries only in-frame clones and drops some. The sample carries around 78,000 clones, 75% to 85% recorded once. The material sequenced was PBMCs, taken from a glioma patient whose treatment included an IDH1 peptide vaccine. The receptors originated from a man between 25 and 39 years old with glioma. Some clones in this sample may be carry-over from other donors' samples.

The V gene is TRBV7-3, the J gene TRBJ2-4; the D gene is possibly TRBD2 (5 bases). This CDR3 has 16 amino acids. The V gene lost 2 bases and the J gene lost 1 base, with 12 bases spanning the gap. In germline, CDR1 is SGHTA, CDR2 FQGTGA. For the CDR3, the DNA is TGTGCCAGCAGCTTACTTGTAAGGGAGGCCAAAAACATTCAGTACTTC. As protein: CASSLLVREAKNIQYF. Complete variable domain (other parts from reference TRBV7-3 and TRBJ2-4): GAGVSQTPSNKVTEKGKYVELRCDPISGHTALYWYRQSLGQGPEFLIYFQGTGAADDSGLPNDRFFAVRPEGSVSTLKIQRTERGDSAVYLCASSLLVREAKNIQYFGAGTRLSVL.

The count of this clone is one. This chain connects TRBV7-9 to TRBJ1-1; possibly TRBD1 for D (6 bases). The ends were cut back, 1 base at V and 4 bases at J, with 19 bases in the middle. Germline V CDR1 and CDR2: SEHNR, FQNEAQ (reference sequence). The CDR3 extends over 17 amino acids. The CDR3 DNA follows: TGTGCCAGCAGCTTAGGGTTGGGCAGGGGCGGGAGCACTGAAGCTTTCTTT. Its translation: CASSLGLGRGGSTEAFF.

The genes are TRBV5-1 and TRBJ1-4; D is ambiguous. CDR3 length: 15 amino acids. Germline lookup yields CDR1 SGHRS and CDR2 YFSETQ. Between the trimmed V and J ends, which lost 4 bases and 4 bases, there was a span of 14 bases. CDR3 DNA sequence: TGCGCCAGCAGCCCTGCGGCAGTTAATAATGAAAAACTGTTTTTT. It encodes CASSPAAVNNEKLFF.

The J gene is TRBJ1-4, the V gene TRBV28, with D tentatively TRBD1 (6 bases). Trimming took 4 bases from V and 13 from J, leaving 19 bases between them. Germline V CDR1 and CDR2: MDHEN, SYDVKM. The CDR3 sequence is 14 residues long. As DNA, the CDR3 is TGTGCCAGCAGTTCCCGACAGGCGATTGGGGGACTGTTTTTT. Its protein is CASSSRQAIGGLFF.